This entry describes one T cell receptor beta chain. The PCR used 60 Vbeta and 13 Jbeta primers. Data came from immunoSEQ multiplex PCR; TCRdb stores just in-frame clones and leaves some out. This table holds over 75,000 clones, approximately 84% found once. These data come from a study of cytomegalovirus exposure and HLA in healthy donors. V lost 3 bases to trimming and J lost 6 bases; unmatched junction nucleotides: 11. There are 16 residues in the CDR3. In germline, CDR1 is SGHNT, CDR2 YYREEE (reference sequence). The clonotype was recovered from a woman aged 18-30 years in good health and CMV-seropositive. The chain combines TRBV5-4 with TRBJ2-7; 11 nucleotides align to TRBD2. What was sequenced was PBMCs. CDR3 region: CASSWGLAGGGSEQYF. CDR3 coding DNA: TGTGCCAGCAGCTGGGGGCTAGCGGGGGGTGGGTCCGAGCAGTACTTC.